The 20 T cell receptor beta chains listed next were all sequenced from one sample in a study of blood T cell repertoires in COVID-19. Libraries were prepared by immunoSEQ multiplex PCR; TCRdb keeps only in-frame clonotypes and omits some of them. The table includes about 220,000 clones, over 65% detected once. Sequencing was performed on PBMCs or T cells enriched from blood (not recorded which). All receptors come from a woman aged 60-75 years who had recovered from COVID-19.

V gene TRBV7-6 combines with J gene TRBJ2-3; 8 positions agree with TRBD2. This CDR3 has 16 residues. Germline assignment: CDR1 SGHVS and CDR2 FNYEAQ. The V segment lost 5 bases and the J segment 1 base; nucleotides outside the gene matches: 8. CDR3 bases: TGTGCCAGCAGCCTCAAAGCGGGGGCTCGCACAGATACGCAGTATTTT. This translates into CASSLKAGARTDTQYF.

There are a few counts of this clone. V and J are TRBV25-1 and TRBJ2-5; D is perhaps TRBD2 (5 bases). From germline, CDR1 is MGHDK and CDR2 SYGVNS. This CDR3 has 12 residues. The V and J ends lost 3 bases and 8 bases respectively, with 10 bases between them. As DNA, the CDR3 is TGTGCCAGCAGTGAGGGAGAGGTAACCCAGTACTTC. As protein: CASSEGEVTQYF.

This chain links TRBV3-1 (or the pseudogene TRBV3-2) with TRBJ2-7, with 10 bases fitting TRBD2. The CDR3 length is 15 residues. Looked up from germline, CDR1 is LGHDT and CDR2 is YNNKEL (reference sequence). V lost 4 bases, J lost 0 bases, and 3 bases stayed unmatched. CDR3 amino acids: CASSPGLADSYEQYF. As DNA, the CDR3 is TGTGCCAGCAGCCCTGGACTAGCGGACTCCTACGAGCAGTACTTC.

The V call is TRBV4-1, the J call TRBJ1-1; maybe TRBD1 (5 bases). V lost 4 bases and J 4 bases, leaving 13 bases between the germline ends. Per the germline V gene, CDR1 is MGHRA and CDR2 is YSYEKL. CDR3 length: 14 amino acids. CDR3 sequence reads: CASSPKWGGTEAFF. As DNA, the CDR3 is TGCGCCAGCAGCCCCAAATGGGGGGGCACTGAAGCTTTCTTT.

The genes are TRBV6-2 or TRBV6-3 and TRBJ2-6; D gene unclear. Per germline, CDR1 MNHEY and CDR2 SVGEGT. CDR3 length equals 16 residues. V was trimmed by 6 bases and J by 0 bases, leaving 12 bases between them. In DNA form, the CDR3 reads TGTGCCAGCAGGCCTCCAGTTCTCTCTGGGGCCAACGTCCTGACTTTC. This sequence encodes CASRPPVLSGANVLTF.

The chain recombines TRBV29-1 with TRBJ2-3, with TRBD1 identical over 8 bases. The germline gives CDR1 SQVTM, CDR2 ANQGSEA. With 3 bases clipped from V and 4 bases from J, the junction kept 6 bases outside the gene matches. CDR3 length: 14 residues. CDR3 sequence (DNA): TGCAGCGTTGAGACAGGGGTTGGGGCAGATACGCAGTATTTT. Protein product: CSVETGVGADTQYF.

V gene TRBV6-5 combines with J gene TRBJ1-2, with a possible D match to TRBD1 (5 bases). V lost 4 bases and J lost 4, with 16 bases in between. The CDR3 has 15 residues. Germline CDR1 MNHEY, CDR2 SVGAGI. The CDR3 is CASSSTLDSVYGYTF. DNA for the CDR3: TGTGCCAGCAGTTCAACCTTAGACAGCGTCTATGGCTACACCTTC.

The chain joins TRBV25-1 to TRBJ1-4; 9 nucleotides line up with TRBD1. This CDR3 comprises 14 residues. The V gene's germline CDR1 is MGHDK and CDR2 SYGVNS. J lost 8 bases, V lost 6 bases, and 7 bases had no gene match. CDR3 sequence: CASRQGAAGEKLFF. The CDR3 DNA reads as TGTGCCAGCAGACAGGGGGCAGCTGGGGAAAAACTGTTTTTT.

This clone was found once. V usage is TRBV3-1 (or the pseudogene TRBV3-2) and J usage is TRBJ2-7; 7 nucleotides align to TRBD2. There are 16 residues in the CDR3. The ends lost 1 base at V and 0 bases at J; junction bases unmatched: 6. Germline-derived CDR1 and CDR2 are LGHDT and YNNKEL (reference sequence). The CDR3 region has the DNA TGTGCCAGCAGCCAAGCCCGGTCTAGCGGCTCCTACGAGCAGTACTTC. Its translation is CASSQARSSGSYEQYF.

This chain uses TRBV7-2 with TRBJ2-1; 11 bases map to TRBD1. The CDR3 runs 15 residues. Germline assignment: CDR1 SGHTA and CDR2 FQGNSA. V lost 3 bases and J lost 7; bases outside the gene matches: 5. In nucleotides, the CDR3 is TGTGCCAGCAGCTTTACCGGGACAGGGGGGAATGAGCAGTTCTTC. This encodes CASSFTGTGGNEQFF.

The gene calls are TRBV7-9 and TRBJ1-2; 9 bases fit TRBD1. The CDR3 extends over 15 amino acids. CDR1 SEHNR and CDR2 FQNEAQ come from the germline V gene (reference sequence). The junction had 7 bases not matched to a gene; V was cut back by 5 bases and J by 3 bases. Here the CDR3 reads CASSGPGQGDYGYTF. DNA for the CDR3: TGTGCCAGCAGCGGGCCGGGACAGGGTGACTATGGCTACACCTTC.

V and J are TRBV7-2 and TRBJ1-3; D unclear. The CDR3 is 15 residues long. From germline, CDR1 is SGHTA and CDR2 FQGNSA. Trimming stripped 0 bases from V and 0 bases from J, with 6 bases between. CDR3 nucleotide sequence: TGTGCCAGCAGCTTAGCACAGCTCTCTGGAAACACCATATATTTT. It translates to CASSLAQLSGNTIYF.

The chain has TRBV6-4 and TRBJ1-2, with 8 bases that match TRBD1. The CDR3 is 15 residues long. V shed 3 bases, J shed 4 bases, and the junction held 7 bases outside the gene matches. Germline V gives CDR1 MRHNA, CDR2 SNTAGT. CDR3 DNA: TGTGCCAGCAGTGAGTCGGTCACAGGGGGCTATGGCTACACCTTC. Residues: CASSESVTGGYGYTF.

This clone has more than one count but fewer than ten. The V and J genes are TRBV5-3 and TRBJ1-3; D is undetermined. Being an ORF, TRBV5-3 has a function that is uncertain. V was pared by 8 bases and J by 0 bases, with 15 bases between. The CDR3 runs 15 residues. The CDR3 loop reads CARIVRHISGNTIYF. The CDR3 nucleotides are TGTGCCAGGATAGTCAGACACATCTCTGGAAACACCATATATTTT.

This clone was picked up one time. The chain carries TRBV6-2 or TRBV6-3 and TRBJ2-3; TRBD2 aligns across 8 bases. CDR1 and CDR2 (germline): MNHEY, SVGEGT. CDR3 length equals 15 residues. V lost 6 bases to trimming and J lost 8 bases; unmatched junction nucleotides: 13. CDR3 in amino acids: CASSPIKDGRVTQYF. CDR3 sequence (DNA): TGTGCCAGCAGCCCCATAAAAGACGGGAGGGTTACGCAGTATTTT.

The chain uses TRBV5-1 and TRBJ2-3; D uncertain. This CDR3 region has 15 residues. V gave up 0 bases and J gave up 1 base, with 9 bases separating them. Germline CDR1 and CDR2: SGHRS and YFSETQ. CDR3 DNA sequence: TGCGCCAGCAGCTTGGTGGCCCCCGGCACAGATACGCAGTATTTT. This translates into CASSLVAPGTDTQYF.

The chain combines TRBV6-5 with TRBJ1-1, with D hard to call. From germline, CDR1 is MNHEY and CDR2 SVGAGI. The germline V and J ends were trimmed by 2 bases and 4 bases, with 14 bases remaining between them. There are 15 residues in the CDR3. As DNA, the CDR3 is TGTGCCAGCAGTTACGGTACTGTTGTGAGCACTGAAGCTTTCTTT. Protein sequence: CASSYGTVVSTEAFF.

The rearrangement links TRBV18 to TRBJ2-7, with a weak D call TRBD2 (8 bases). Germline assignment: CDR1 KGHSH and CDR2 LQKENI. The length of the CDR3 is 17 residues. Deletions cut 0 bases from V and 2 bases from J, with 17 bases between. CDR3 sequence (DNA): TGTGCCAGCTCACCACCGGCGGGGGGAGGGGGCCCCTACGAGCAGTACTTC. This sequence encodes CASSPPAGGGGPYEQYF. The variable domain in full, with the rest retrieved from reference TRBV18 and TRBJ2-7, is NAGVMQNPRHLVRRRGQEARLRCSPMKGHSHVYWYRQLPEEGLKFMVYLQKENIIDESGMPKERFSAEFPKEGPSILRIQQVVRGDSAAYFCASSPPAGGGGPYEQYFGPGTRLTVT.

The genes are TRBV6-5 and TRBJ2-7, with D hard to call. CDR3 size: 14 residues. Per the germline V gene, CDR1 is MNHEY and CDR2 is SVGAGI. V was pared by 0 bases and J by 1 base, with 7 bases between. CDR3 in amino acids: CASSYSYRSYEQYF. CDR3 sequence (DNA): TGTGCCAGCAGTTACTCGTACAGATCCTACGAGCAGTACTTC.

The rearrangement joins TRBV25-1 to TRBJ2-1, with TRBD1 matching over 8 bases. The germline V gene encodes CDR1 MGHDK and CDR2 SYGVNS. V was clipped by 6 bases and J by 1 base; unmatched bases: 5. This CDR3 region has 15 residues. The CDR3 is CASSPGQASYNEQFF. The CDR3 bases are TGTGCCAGCAGCCCGGGACAGGCGTCCTACAATGAGCAGTTCTTC.